The 6 T cell receptor beta chains presented below share a single source sample, sequenced in a study of cytomegalovirus exposure and HLA in healthy donors. Clones were sequenced by immunoSEQ multiplex PCR, and TCRdb holds only the in-frame ones, with some missing. Among roughly 80,000 clones, around 94% were seen once, and the ten largest hold around 2.1%. The sequenced material came from PBMCs. The receptor source for this set is a woman under 30 in good health and CMV-seronegative.

V is TRBV6-1 and J is TRBJ2-5; D unresolved. The DNA end is a closer match to TRBJ2-7, so the J assignment may be wrong. The germline CDR1 and CDR2 sequences are MNHNS and SASEGT. This CDR3 has 15 residues. CDR3 DNA sequence: TGTGCCAGCAGTGAAGAAACTGCTAGCTCCTACGAGCAGTACTTC. Translating it yields CASSEETASSYEQYF.

V and J are TRBV21-1 and TRBJ2-7; TRBD2 reflects the table's D call only, with no check against the DNA. TRBV21-1 is termed a pseudogene. The CDR3 length is 13 residues. CDR3: CASGFAAANEQYF. In nucleotides, the CDR3 is TGTGCCAGCGGTTTTGCGGCGGCTAACGAGCAGTACTTC.

The sample holds one count of this clone. CDR3 DNA: TGTGCCTGGAGTGACAGTGTTGCTAGCACAGATACGCAGTATTTT. Translation: CAWSDSVASTDTQYF. The chain uses TRBV30 and TRBJ2-3; D is unresolved. This CDR3 contains 15 residues. The germline V gene encodes CDR1 GTSNPN and CDR2 SVGIG (reference sequence). The V end lost 1 base, the J end lost 0 bases, and 11 bases lay between the germline ends.

A word on this clone: In the same sample, other DNA sequences code for this CDR3. The CDR3 here is CASSGLYEQYF. The CDR3 coding sequence is TGTGCCAGCAGTGGTCTTTACGAGCAGTACTTC. The chain joins TRBV6-1 to TRBJ2-7, with unresolved D. CDR1 and CDR2 (germline): MNHNS, SASEGT. V shed 4 bases and J shed 4 bases, with 5 bases lying between them. The CDR3 covers 11 residues.

The chain links TRBV18 to TRBJ2-7; 7 bases line up with TRBD2. V lost 3 bases, J lost 6 bases, and 11 bases stayed unmatched. The CDR3 is 15 amino acids. Germline V gene sequence: CDR1 KGHSH, CDR2 LQKENI. CDR3 sequence reads: CASSPRDYSVVEQYF. As DNA, the CDR3 is TGTGCCAGCTCACCCCGGGACTACAGCGTCGTCGAGCAGTACTTC.

In this sample, this clone turned up once. The rearrangement joins TRBV2 to TRBJ2-1; 9 nucleotides agree with TRBD2. After removal of 6 bases from V and 5 bases from J, the junction contained 11 bases not matched to a gene. This CDR3 has 16 amino acids. The V gene's germline CDR1 is SNHLY and CDR2 FYNNEI. For the CDR3, the DNA is TGTGCCAGCAGGCCCCTCTTAGCGGGAGCGGACAATGAGCAGTTCTTC. Its protein is CASRPLLAGADNEQFF.